This is a list of T cell receptor beta chains from one sample in a study of regulatory T cells in long-lasting Graves disease. TCRdb re-analysed the multiplex PCR reads in MiXCR, keeping a single row per CDR3 protein. The sample shows 540,000 or so distinct CDR3 sequences, roughly 12% of them seen only once. This sample was shared with a second study, whose subject was T cells in Graves' hyperthyroidism and ophthalmopathy.

The source material was peripheral blood mononuclear cells (PBMCs), sampled at new diagnosis, from a patient treated with antithyroid drugs. All receptors come from a man younger than 40 with Graves disease. Each CDR3 is given with its conserved first and last residue. A D gene is named only where the DNA matches it firmly. Some rows mark clone size as missing; the rest say once, few, many or name a class of expanded clone.

>-|-|TRBJ1-1|TRBV19
CATRGGTWTAEAFF
TGTGCCACGAGGGGCGGGACGTGGACCGCTGAAGCTTTCTTT
>-|many|TRBJ2-1|TRBV19
CASRVDRGGSYNEQFF
TGTGCCAGTAGAGTTGATCGAGGTGGCTCCTACAATGAGCAGTTCTTC
>TRBD2|-|TRBJ2-3|TRBV3-1
CASSQEGSGRTDTQYF
TGTGCCAGCAGCCAAGAGGGTAGCGGGAGGACCGATACGCAGTATTTT
>TRBD2|many|TRBJ2-7|TRBV6-1
CASRAGGLGEQYF
TGTGCCAGCCGAGCGGGAGGGCTAGGCGAGCAGTACTTC
>TRBD1|many|TRBJ2-3|TRBV18
CASSPNRGLDTQYF
TGTGCCAGCTCACCGAACAGGGGGCTTGATACGCAGTATTTT
>-|few|TRBJ2-2|TRBV19
CASSIQGRGTGELFF
TGTGCCAGTAGTATACAGGGGCGCGGGACCGGGGAGCTGTTTTTT
>-|few|TRBJ1-3|TRBV7-2
CASSKSSGNTIYF
TGTGCCAGCAGCAAATCTTCTGGAAACACCATATATTTT
>-|-|TRBJ2-5|TRBV19
CASSAGSGSQETQYF
TGTGCCAGTAGCGCCGGGAGCGGCTCTCAAGAGACCCAGTACTTC
>-|many|TRBJ1-5|TRBV20-1
CSARAGGLGGQPQHF
TGCAGTGCTAGAGCGGGTGGATTGGGGGGTCAGCCCCAGCATTTT
>TRBD1|few|TRBJ1-4|TRBV15
CATSTRQGGEKLFF
TGTGCCACCAGCACTCGACAGGGGGGTGAAAAACTGTTTTTT
>-|many|TRBJ2-3|TRBV27
CASSFPLQYF
TGTGCCAGCAGTTTCCCCTTGCAGTATTTT
>TRBD1|-|TRBJ1-5|TRBV30
CAWRVQGNSQPQHF
TGTGCCTGGAGGGTACAGGGGAATTCTCAGCCCCAGCATTTT
>-|few|TRBJ2-3|TRBV29-1
CSALLTRRHTDTQYF
TGCAGCGCCCTGCTTACTCGACGACACACAGATACGCAGTATTTT
>-|many|TRBJ2-2|TRBV7-8
CASSLAGGAGRRRELFF
TGTGCCAGCAGCTTAGCGGGCGGGGCGGGAAGGCGAAGGGAGCTGTTTTTT
>TRBD2|few|TRBJ2-3|TRBV20-1
CSARDLREVTDTQYF
TGCAGTGCTAGAGATCTCCGGGAGGTGACAGATACGCAGTATTTT
>TRBD1|many|TRBJ2-5|TRBV10-2
CASSVGTDQETQYF
TGCGCCAGTTCAGTTGGGACAGACCAAGAGACCCAGTACTTC
>TRBD1|few|TRBJ1-2|TRBV10-3
CAISKGGGFYGYTF
TGTGCCATCAGTAAGGGAGGGGGCTTCTATGGCTACACCTTC
>TRBD2|-|TRBJ2-3|TRBV10-1
CASSDRTSGRGEDTQYF
TGCGCCAGCAGTGACCGGACTAGCGGGAGAGGGGAGGATACGCAGTATTTT
>-|many|TRBJ1-6|TRBV12-3/TRBV12-4
CASSFGRNNSPLHF
TGTGCCAGCAGTTTTGGCAGGAATAATTCACCCCTCCACTTT
>TRBD2|-|TRBJ2-2|TRBV7-9
CASSTSGLAANTGELFF
TGTGCCAGCAGCACGTCCGGACTAGCGGCGAACACCGGGGAGCTGTTTTTT
>-|few|TRBJ2-3|TRBV3-1
CASSRPTGRLTDTQYF
TGTGCCAGCAGCCGCCCCACAGGGCGCCTCACAGATACGCAGTATTTT
>TRBD2|many|TRBJ2-1|TRBV20-1
CSANLAGSYNEQFF
TGCAGTGCTAACCTAGCGGGTAGCTACAATGAGCAGTTCTTC
>TRBD2|few|TRBJ2-3|TRBV20-1
CSASGRAGTDTQYF
TGCAGTGCTAGCGGGAGGGCCGGGACAGATACGCAGTATTTT
>-|many|TRBJ1-2|TRBV27
CASRLEGGYGYTF
TGTGCCAGCAGACTGGAGGGAGGCTATGGCTACACCTTC
>-|few|TRBJ1-2|TRBV13
CASSPRWGDRDGYTF
TGTGCCAGCAGCCCTCGATGGGGGGATAGAGATGGCTACACCTTC
>TRBD2|many|TRBJ2-3|TRBV14
CASSALAGRTDTQYF
TGTGCCAGCAGCGCCCTAGCGGGGCGGACAGATACGCAGTATTTT
>TRBD2|-|TRBJ2-7|TRBV7-9
CASSWGGGLGEQYF
TGTGCCAGCAGCTGGGGGGGGGGACTGGGAGAGCAGTACTTC
>-|many|TRBJ2-1|TRBV27
CASRPISGLLYNEQFF
TGTGCCAGCCGTCCCATTTCGGGCCTTCTCTACAATGAGCAGTTCTTC
>TRBD1|few|TRBJ2-2|TRBV27
CASSVDRVRTGELFF
TGTGCCAGCAGTGTCGACAGGGTTAGGACCGGGGAGCTGTTTTTT
>TRBD1|many|TRBJ1-2|TRBV7-2
CASSLETGNNYGYTF
TGTGCCAGCAGCTTAGAGACAGGGAATAACTATGGCTACACCTTC
>-|many|TRBJ1-6|TRBV3-1
CASSRNSPLHF
TGTGCCAGCAGCCGAAATTCACCCCTCCACTTT
>TRBD2|many|TRBJ2-1|TRBV12-5
CASGLGVAGEWDEQFF
TGTGCTAGTGGTTTGGGCGTAGCGGGGGAGTGGGATGAGCAGTTCTTC
>-|many|TRBJ1-2|TRBV29-1
CSVEDSGQGGSGYTF
-
>-|-|TRBJ2-1|TRBV7-9
CASRPFSGVLEQFF
TGTGCCAGCAGGCCTTTTTCGGGAGTCTTGGAGCAGTTCTTC
>TRBD2|many|TRBJ2-7|TRBV11-2
CASSRSGGDPYEQYF
TGTGCCAGCAGCCGAAGCGGGGGGGACCCCTACGAGCAGTACTTC
>-|once|TRBJ2-2|TRBV20-1
CSARPRNTGELFF
TGCAGTGCTCGCCCCCGGAACACCGGGGAGCTGTTTTTT
>-|-|TRBJ1-1|TRBV29-1
CSVEDLPGEAFF
TGCAGCGTTGAAGACTTGCCAGGGGAAGCTTTCTTT
>-|many|TRBJ2-1|TRBV2
CASSDGSEIDEQFF
TGTGCCAGCAGTGACGGGTCGGAGATCGATGAGCAGTTCTTC